This T cell receptor beta chain was found in a study of blood T cell repertoires in COVID-19 (dated by TCRdb to the early 2020s). General notes on the study: The collaborator samples originated in the United States, Italy and Spain and spanned the acute and convalescent phases of COVID-19. The material from the prospective study consisted of cDNA or gDNA derived from T cells, B-cell-depleted T cells, or PBMCs. Deeply sampled blood TCRbeta repertoires from subjects exposed to, actively infected with, or recovered from COVID-19 were included in the dataset. The repertoires were made available in a free public database intended to serve as a resource for research on the immune response to SARS-CoV-2. Samples came from the ongoing ImmuneRACE study (first 160 participants) plus 1,254 subjects from 6 global collaborators. The sample metadata nearly always contained a de-identified subject ID, COVID-19 status, age in years and sex. Where HLA class I and class II types were available, the types were taken from metadata supplied by the sample provider, not from assay-based typing. What the work shows at the level of the full study, not this receptor alone: The quantity of clinical and demographic metadata differed by source and by participant and was supplied without curation.

After removal of 4 bases from V and 10 bases from J, the junction retains 4 bases not matched to a gene. The CDR3 runs 12 amino acids, cysteine and phenylalanine included. Of the read, only the CDR3 DNA is kept; its 36 bases are in frame from base 1. The CDR1 and CDR2 encoded by the germline V gene are MNHEY and SVGAGI. A remark on this clone: No antigen is known for it. No much larger clone exists at a distance of one base, and base qualities are not known.

The immunoSEQ Assay, a bias-controlled multiplex PCR, was used to amplify TCRbeta CDR3 regions from genomic DNA. The study's own analysis went as follows. The number of nucleated cells in each sample was estimated from the amplification of reference gene primers within the assay. To quantify the absolute abundance of each unique TCRbeta CDR3 rearrangement, sequence reads were collapsed and filtered. For each sample, productive Simpson clonality was calculated by taking the square root of Simpson's diversity index across productive rearrangements. The table was pulled from immuneACCESS by TCRdb, which kept in-frame rearrangements only. Such tables lose some clones; where checked, under half of the loss comes from unresolved V genes, and the rest has no known cause. That table supplies the V and J calls and clone size; D and trimming were determined from the DNA. Across this sample there are 50,000 to 60,000 clones, with 75% to 85% seen only once. About 13% of the sample goes to the ten largest clones.

Collaborating institutions collected whole blood in K2EDTA tubes following their own protocols. For TCRbeta analysis, collaborators shipped samples as frozen whole blood, isolated PBMCs, or DNA extracted from either of those sample types. This clonotype was obtained from a human donor in a cohort sampled during active COVID-19. The specimen was peripheral blood. The chain was built from TRBV6-5 and TRBJ1-2; the junction holds 9 bases that match TRBD1. The DNA sequence reads TGTGCCAGCAGTTCACAGGGGGCTGACTACACCTTC. Translated, this is CASSSQGADYTF.